The next 16 T cell receptor beta chains were all read from a single sample in a study of Ad26.COV2.S vaccination and SARS-CoV-2 variants. The treatment is: around 19 received Ad26.COV2.S at low or high dose, single or two shots; 5 received placebo; per-sample allocation not given. Collection of samples fell on day 63 after the first vaccine or placebo injection. Only in-frame clones appear in the TCRdb table, and some are missing; sequencing was by immunoSEQ multiplex PCR. The data contain 350,000 to 450,000 clones, around 91% of them singletons. This sample comprised peripheral blood, obtained in a trial of Ad26.COV2.S vaccine versus placebo. Every receptor here comes from a person between 18 and 60 years old who received the Ad26.COV2.S COVID-19 vaccine or a placebo.

The CDR3 reads CASSLDGVRAGGEQFF. The DNA of the CDR3 is TGTGCCAGCAGCTTAGATGGCGTGCGAGCTGGAGGGGAGCAGTTCTTC. The V gene is TRBV7-8, the J gene TRBJ2-1, with a tentative D call TRBD2 (6 bases). Germline V gene data show CDR1 as SGHVS and CDR2 as FQNEAQ. V lost 1 base, J lost 10 bases, and 20 bases lay in between. The CDR3 is 16 amino acids.

The V gene is TRBV5-4, the J gene TRBJ1-1; D is uncertain. CDR1 is SGHNT and CDR2 is YYREEE in the germline V gene (reference sequence). The V gene lost 0 bases and the J gene lost 0 bases, with 9 bases spanning the gap. The length of the CDR3 is 15 residues. CDR3 nucleotide sequence: TGTGCCAGCAGCTTGGACGGTCACATGAACACTGAAGCTTTCTTT. This gives the protein CASSLDGHMNTEAFF.

The chain is built from TRBV24-1 and TRBJ1-1; unclear D gene. The CDR3 is made up of 14 amino acids. Trimming pared 7 bases from V and 0 bases from J, leaving 11 bases between. Germline V gene lookup returns CDR1 KGHDR and CDR2 SFDVKD. This CDR3 reads CATRSGSVNTEAFF. CDR3 in DNA: TGTGCCACCAGGTCCGGTAGTGTGAACACTGAAGCTTTCTTT.

The chain joins TRBV19 to TRBJ2-1; D uncertain. The CDR3 is 12 residues long. The V and J ends lost 3 bases and 5 bases respectively, with 5 bases between them. CDR1 and CDR2 from the germline V gene are LNHDA and SQIVND (reference sequence). CDR3: CASSITDNEQFF. The CDR3 DNA reads as TGTGCCAGTAGTATCACAGACAATGAGCAGTTCTTC.

The chain links TRBV5-1 to TRBJ2-5; a possible D gene is TRBD1 (6 bases). Germline CDR1 is SGHRS and CDR2 is YFSETQ. This CDR3 region has 15 residues. Trimming cost V 0 bases and J 4 bases, with 13 bases left between them. Written as DNA, the CDR3 is TGCGCCAGCAGCTTGGCCACAGGGAGAGGAGAGACCCAGTACTTC. As protein: CASSLATGRGETQYF.

There are a few counts of this clone. The chain recombines TRBV6-1 with TRBJ1-1; D remains unclear. Germline loops: CDR1 MNHNS, CDR2 SASEGT. Deletions cut 0 bases from V and 7 bases from J, with 9 bases between. The CDR3 is 13 residues long. Written as DNA, the CDR3 is TGTGCCAGCAGTGAAGCGTCGGGAATTGAAGCTTTCTTT. Translating it yields CASSEASGIEAFF.

The DNA of the CDR3 is TGTGCCAGCAGTTTAAAGAGGGGGACAGGGTTATACGAGCAGTACTTC. It yields the protein CASSLKRGTGLYEQYF. V and J are TRBV27 and TRBJ2-7, with TRBD1 identical over 9 bases. Per the germline V gene, CDR1 is MNHEY and CDR2 is SMNVEV (reference sequence). The J segment lost 4 bases and the V segment lost 2 bases, leaving 9 bases of the junction unmatched. The CDR3 sequence is 16 residues long.

This chain connects TRBV30 to TRBJ2-1; D remains unclear. Germline CDR1 and CDR2: GTSNPN and SVGIG (reference sequence). Deletions cut 5 bases from V and 15 bases from J, with 17 bases between. The CDR3 totals 11 residues. The DNA of the CDR3 is TGTGCCTGGGGACGTAGCCCCGGTAGGTTCTTC. Translated: CAWGRSPGRFF.

This rearrangement joins TRBV7-3 to TRBJ2-2, with D tentatively TRBD2 (6 bases). V lost 5 bases to trimming and J lost 5 bases, with 12 bases between them. Germline-derived CDR1 and CDR2 are SGHTA and FQGTGA. This CDR3 comprises 14 residues. CDR3 sequence (DNA): TGTGCCAGCAGCCCCCAGGCGGGGACCGGGGAGCTGTTTTTT. This codes for CASSPQAGTGELFF. The variable domain in full, completed from reference TRBV7-3 and TRBJ2-2, reads GAGVSQTPSNKVTEKGKYVELRCDPISGHTALYWYRQSLGQGPEFLIYFQGTGAADDSGLPNDRFFAVRPEGSVSTLKIQRTERGDSAVYLCASSPQAGTGELFFGEGSRLTVL.

The chain employs TRBV2 and TRBJ1-1; D gene uncertain. Trimming shortened V by 6 bases and J by 0 bases, and 8 bases separated the two germline ends. CDR1 and CDR2 (germline): SNHLY, FYNNEI. CDR3 length: 13 residues. The CDR3 bases are TGTGCCAGCAGCCCCATGTTGAACACTGAAGCTTTCTTT. Protein sequence: CASSPMLNTEAFF.

The gene calls are TRBV28 and TRBJ2-1; 10 positions agree with TRBD2. Per germline, CDR1 MDHEN and CDR2 SYDVKM. V trimming: 8 bases; J trimming: 0 bases; junction bases outside the gene matches: 7. The CDR3 totals 16 residues. The CDR3 nucleotides are TGTGCCAGCGGTACTAGCGGGGTGAGCTCCTACAATGAGCAGTTCTTC. Translating gives CASGTSGVSSYNEQFF.

CDR3 sequence: CASSISSGAFYGYTF. Here the CDR3 DNA reads TGTGCCAGTAGTATATCGTCAGGGGCGTTCTATGGCTACACCTTC. The gene calls are TRBV19 and TRBJ1-2; possibly TRBD1 for D (6 bases). This CDR3 has 15 residues. The V and J ends lost 2 bases and 4 bases respectively, with 14 bases between them. Germline V CDR1 and CDR2: LNHDA, SQIVND (reference sequence).

This clone was detected once. The gene calls are TRBV27 and TRBJ1-2, with D tentatively TRBD1 (6 bases). The ends were cut back, 3 bases at V and 4 bases at J, with 15 bases in the middle. The V gene's germline CDR1 is MNHEY and CDR2 SMNVEV (reference sequence). This CDR3 is 15 amino acids long. The CDR3 bases are TGTGCCAGCAGTTTTCTGGGGGCTTCTACCTATGGCTACACCTTC. Translation gives CASSFLGASTYGYTF.

The rearrangement joins TRBV28 to TRBJ2-7; the D gene is possibly TRBD1 (7 bases). The length of the CDR3 is 15 residues. Per the germline V gene, CDR1 is MDHEN and CDR2 is SYDVKM. V lost 6 bases and J 6 bases, leaving 21 bases between the germline ends. CDR3 DNA: TGTGCCAGCAGCTCGGCGGGGACAGCCCCGTTCGAGCAGTACTTC. Amino acid sequence: CASSSAGTAPFEQYF. Looking up the rest from reference TRBV28 and TRBJ2-7 gives the full variable domain: DVKVTQSSRYLVKRTGEKVFLECVQDMDHENMFWYRQDPGLGLRLIYFSYDVKMKEKGDIPEGYSVSREKKERFSLILESASTNQTSMYLCASSSAGTAPFEQYFGPGTRLTVT.

The chain joins TRBV2 to TRBJ1-1, with a weak D call TRBD1 (6 bases). The V end lost 6 bases, the J end lost 1 base, and 18 bases lay between the germline ends. CDR1 is SNHLY, CDR2 FYNNEI, per germline. CDR3 length equals 16 residues. CDR3 loop: CASRLHGGAANTEAFF. The CDR3 bases are TGTGCCAGCAGACTCCATGGGGGGGCAGCGAACACTGAAGCTTTCTTT.

The chain joins TRBV18 to TRBJ1-5; D is unresolved. The CDR3 has 13 residues. Per the germline V gene, CDR1 is KGHSH and CDR2 is LQKENI. Deletions cut 6 bases from V and 2 bases from J, with 8 bases between. In nucleotides, the CDR3 is TGTGCCAGCTCCCCGGACGGCAATCAGCCCCAGCATTTT. The encoded protein is CASSPDGNQPQHF.